This section outlines one TCR beta chain sequence together with its context. The data stem from a study of T cell changes during pregnancy in multiple sclerosis. Repertoires were generated with immunoSEQ multiplex PCR, while TCRdb's copy carries only in-frame clones and drops some. Of 50,000 or so clones listed, approximately 92% are singletons. This TCR came from a female donor with multiple sclerosis, enrolled in a pregnancy study. The sample in question was CD4+ T cells from peripheral blood mononuclear cells, obtained in the third trimester of pregnancy.

The CDR3 protein is CASSLTASAGEQYF. The CDR3 region has the DNA TGTGCCAGCAGCTTAACAGCGTCGGCGGGGGAGCAGTACTTC. This chain links TRBV7-3 with TRBJ2-7; D possibly corresponds to TRBD2 (6 bases). The CDR3 is 14 amino acids. Trimming removed 0 bases at V and 7 bases at J, with 13 bases between. Germline CDR1 and CDR2: SGHTA and FQGTGA.